This is a list of T cell receptor beta chains from one sample in a study of PD-L1 blockade in urothelial cancer. Sequencing used immunoSEQ multiplex PCR; TCRdb keeps in-frame clones, though not all of them. The profile shows about 38,000 clones, over 75% of them singletons. This material consisted of PBMCs, taken around atezolizumab (anti-PD-L1) treatment. These receptors all stem from an older man with urothelial cancer. Each CDR3 is given with its conserved first and last residue. Each record gives: CDR3 DNA, CDR3 protein, J gene, CDR3 length, clone size, D gene, V gene. D genes are given only for firm matches. Expanded clones get a size class; other rows say once, few or many, or leave the size out.

DNA: TGTGCCAGCAGCACTCGCGGACTAGTCGTCCCCTACAATGAGCAGTTCTTC; CDR3: CASSTRGLVVPYNEQFF; J: TRBJ2-1; length: 17; size: once; D: TRBD2; V: TRBV5-4
DNA: TGTGCCAGCAGCCCCGACAGGATCAAGCCCCAGCATTTT; CDR3: CASSPDRIKPQHF; J: TRBJ1-5; length: 13; size: NA; D: NA; V: TRBV6-5
DNA: TGTGCCAGCAGTAGACAGGGCAGTAGCTCCTACGAGCAGTACTTC; CDR3: CASSRQGSSSYEQYF; J: TRBJ2-7; length: 15; size: once; D: TRBD1; V: TRBV9
DNA: TGCGCCAGCAGTGGTAGCGGGAGGTACCACGAGCAGTACTTC; CDR3: CASSGSGRYHEQYF; J: TRBJ2-7; length: 14; size: NA; D: TRBD2; V: TRBV10-1
DNA: TGTGCCAGCAGCTTAGCACTAGCGGGAGGGCCGGGGGTGAGGTCGGAGTTCTTC; CDR3: CASSLALAGGPGVRSEFF; J: TRBJ2-1; length: 18; size: once; D: TRBD2; V: TRBV11-2
DNA: TGTGCCAGTAGCGCCACCGGGACTAGAGGATCTGAGCAGTTCTTC; CDR3: CASSATGTRGSEQFF; J: TRBJ2-1; length: 15; size: NA; D: TRBD2; V: TRBV19
DNA: TGTGCCAGCAGCCACAACAACGAGCAGTACTTC; CDR3: CASSHNNEQYF; J: TRBJ2-7; length: 11; size: few; D: NA; V: TRBV7-8
DNA: TGTGCCAGCAGCCCAGGGACAGGGAGCTCTGGGGCCAACGTCCTGACTTTC; CDR3: CASSPGTGSSGANVLTF; J: TRBJ2-6; length: 17; size: NA; D: TRBD1; V: TRBV11-1
DNA: TGTGCCAGCACCAGGACTTTCACAGATACGCAGTATTTT; CDR3: CASTRTFTDTQYF; J: TRBJ2-3; length: 13; size: NA; D: NA; V: TRBV6-1
DNA: TGCGCCAGCAGCTCCTCGGGGACAGGGTTTTTTTCCCTCCACTTT; CDR3: CASSSSGTGFFSLHF; J: TRBJ1-6; length: 15; size: NA; D: TRBD1; V: TRBV5-1
DNA: TGTGCCATCGGGGTAGCGGGAGTAGATACGCAGTATTTT; CDR3: CAIGVAGVDTQYF; J: TRBJ2-3; length: 13; size: NA; D: TRBD2; V: TRBV10-3
DNA: TGTGCCAGCAGCCCACCGGGACAGGGGACCTACGAGCAGTACTTC; CDR3: CASSPPGQGTYEQYF; J: TRBJ2-7; length: 15; size: NA; D: TRBD1; V: TRBV28
DNA: TGCGCCAGCAGTGTTAGCTCTAGCGGGGCCGGGGGGACGCAGTATTTT; CDR3: CASSVSSSGAGGTQYF; J: TRBJ2-3; length: 16; size: NA; D: TRBD2; V: TRBV10-1
DNA: TGCGCCAGCACCCAGGACAGGGGGCAGGATACGCAGTATTTT; CDR3: CASTQDRGQDTQYF; J: TRBJ2-3; length: 14; size: once; D: TRBD1; V: TRBV5-1
DNA: TGTGCTGCGGGGAAACTAGCGGGATGGGAGACCCAGTACTTC; CDR3: CAAGKLAGWETQYF; J: TRBJ2-5; length: 14; size: NA; D: TRBD2; V: TRBV6-6
DNA: TGTGCCTCGAGCAGGGACTCTAATCAGCCCCAGCATTTT; CDR3: CASSRDSNQPQHF; J: TRBJ1-5; length: 13; size: NA; D: NA; V: TRBV10-3
DNA: TGTGCCAGCAGCGGCTTAGCGGGAGGGCCGGAGACCCAGTACTTC; CDR3: CASSGLAGGPETQYF; J: TRBJ2-5; length: 15; size: once; D: TRBD2; V: TRBV7-9
DNA: TGCGCCAGCAGCCCGGGGAGTCAAGAGACCCAGTACTTC; CDR3: CASSPGSQETQYF; J: TRBJ2-5; length: 13; size: NA; D: NA; V: TRBV5-1
DNA: TGTGCCAGCAGTTTGCCGCCTCTAGCGGGAGAACGAAATGAGCAGTTCTTC; CDR3: CASSLPPLAGERNEQFF; J: TRBJ2-1; length: 17; size: NA; D: TRBD2; V: TRBV28
DNA: TGTGCCAGCATCGAGGGGGCTGCCTATGGCTACACCTTC; CDR3: CASIEGAAYGYTF; J: TRBJ1-2; length: 13; size: NA; D: TRBD1; V: TRBV28
DNA: TGTGCCAGTAGTTTGACTAGTAGTAGCGGGAAGGTCTTC; CDR3: CASSLTSSSGKVF; J: TRBJ2-1; length: 13; size: once; D: TRBD2; V: TRBV19
DNA: TGTGCCAGCAGCCCGATGGGGGGGAACACTGAAGCTTTCTTT; CDR3: CASSPMGGNTEAFF; J: TRBJ1-1; length: 14; size: NA; D: NA; V: TRBV5-4
DNA: TGTGCCAGCACCCCGCCTAGCGGGTTTGGTAATGAGCAGTTCTTC; CDR3: CASTPPSGFGNEQFF; J: TRBJ2-1; length: 15; size: NA; D: TRBD2; V: TRBV28
DNA: TGTGCCAGCAAGAGCTACAATGAGCAGTTCTTC; CDR3: CASKSYNEQFF; J: TRBJ2-1; length: 11; size: NA; D: NA; V: TRBV19
DNA: TGTGCCAGCAGCCAATCCGGGACAGGGGAAGCTTTCTTT; CDR3: CASSQSGTGEAFF; J: TRBJ1-1; length: 13; size: NA; D: TRBD1; V: TRBV7-3
DNA: TGTGCCAGCAGTGAATTGGTCGGGGGGAGAGTTGAAAAACTGTTTTTT; CDR3: CASSELVGGRVEKLFF; J: TRBJ1-4; length: 16; size: NA; D: NA; V: TRBV6-1
DNA: TGTGCCAGCAGCGGACAGGGGTACGAGCAGTACTTC; CDR3: CASSGQGYEQYF; J: TRBJ2-7; length: 12; size: NA; D: TRBD1; V: TRBV9
DNA: TGTGCCAGCAGTTACTCGGGCCCGGCAGATACGCAGTATTTT; CDR3: CASSYSGPADTQYF; J: TRBJ2-3; length: 14; size: once; D: NA; V: TRBV6-5
DNA: TGTGCCATCAGTGAGAGCGATGGCTACACCTTC; CDR3: CAISESDGYTF; J: TRBJ1-2; length: 11; size: NA; D: NA; V: TRBV10-3
DNA: TGCGCCAGCAGCCCTGGGGGGACAGGGAGCCATGGCTACACCTTC; CDR3: CASSPGGTGSHGYTF; J: TRBJ1-2; length: 15; size: NA; D: TRBD1; V: TRBV5-1
DNA: TGCAGCGTTGATCCGGCTAGCGGGGGACATACGCAGTATTTT; CDR3: CSVDPASGGHTQYF; J: TRBJ2-3; length: 14; size: NA; D: TRBD2; V: TRBV29-1
DNA: TGTGCCAGCAGTGCTCAGGGGAGAACCACGGGGGGACTGTTTTTT; CDR3: CASSAQGRTTGGLFF; J: TRBJ1-4; length: 15; size: once; D: NA; V: TRBV2
DNA: TGTGCCAGCAGGCGCTTTCCGGGACAGGGGGTTTACGAGCAGTACTTC; CDR3: CASRRFPGQGVYEQYF; J: TRBJ2-7; length: 16; size: NA; D: TRBD1; V: TRBV27
DNA: TGTGCCAGCAGTGGAAGGGGGCTCTATGGCTACACCTTC; CDR3: CASSGRGLYGYTF; J: TRBJ1-2; length: 13; size: once; D: TRBD1; V: TRBV28
DNA: TGTGCCAGCACCCAAGAACAGGGGACTCCAGGCACCATATATTTT; CDR3: CASTQEQGTPGTIYF; J: TRBJ1-3; length: 15; size: NA; D: TRBD1; V: TRBV2
DNA: TGCGCCAGCAGCTTGACCCTCTCCTCTGGACAGGTGGGAAACACCATATATTTT; CDR3: CASSLTLSSGQVGNTIYF; J: TRBJ1-3; length: 18; size: NA; D: TRBD1; V: TRBV5-1
DNA: TGTGCCAGCAGCTTAGAAGACACCGTATACGAGCAGTACTTC; CDR3: CASSLEDTVYEQYF; J: TRBJ2-7; length: 14; size: NA; D: NA; V: TRBV7-6
DNA: TGTGCCAGCAGGTGGGGAGTTTCCAAAAACATTCAGTACTTC; CDR3: CASRWGVSKNIQYF; J: TRBJ2-4; length: 14; size: NA; D: NA; V: TRBV2
DNA: TGTGCCAGTAGTGCCAGGGTCTCTGGGGCCAACGTCCTGACTTTC; CDR3: CASSARVSGANVLTF; J: TRBJ2-6; length: 15; size: NA; D: NA; V: TRBV19
DNA: TGTGCCAGTAGGGGGGCGGACTATGGCTACACCTTC; CDR3: CASRGADYGYTF; J: TRBJ1-2; length: 12; size: few; D: NA; V: TRBV19
DNA: TGCGCCAGCAGCTTGGGCCCCCGGGCCTACAATGAGCAGTTCTTC; CDR3: CASSLGPRAYNEQFF; J: TRBJ2-1; length: 15; size: NA; D: NA; V: TRBV5-1
DNA: TGTGCCAGCAGCACCCCGGGACAGGGGAACTACGAGCAGTACTTC; CDR3: CASSTPGQGNYEQYF; J: TRBJ2-7; length: 15; size: NA; D: TRBD1; V: TRBV5-6